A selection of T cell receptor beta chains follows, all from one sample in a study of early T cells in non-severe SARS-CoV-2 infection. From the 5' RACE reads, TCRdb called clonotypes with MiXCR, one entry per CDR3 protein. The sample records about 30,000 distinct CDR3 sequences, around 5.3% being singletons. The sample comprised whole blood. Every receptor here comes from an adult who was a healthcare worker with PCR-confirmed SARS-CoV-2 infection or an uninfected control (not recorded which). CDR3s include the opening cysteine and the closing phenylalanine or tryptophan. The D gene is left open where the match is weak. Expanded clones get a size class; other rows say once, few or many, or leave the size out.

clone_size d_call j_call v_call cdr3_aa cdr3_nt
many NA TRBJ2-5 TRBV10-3 CAISELEGETQYF TGTGCCATCAGTGAGCTCGAGGGAGAGACCCAGTACTTC
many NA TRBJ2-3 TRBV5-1 CASSLQTDTQYF TGCGCCAGCAGCTTACAAACAGATACGCAGTATTTT
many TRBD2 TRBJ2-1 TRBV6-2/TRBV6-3 CASSQGGGADFYEQFF TGTGCCAGCAGCCAGGGCGGGGGGGCTGATTTCTATGAGCAGTTCTTC
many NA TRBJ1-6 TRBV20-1 CSAKKGEHSPLHF TGCAGTGCCAAAAAGGGAGAGCATTCACCCCTCCACTTT
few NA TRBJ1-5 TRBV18 CASSPDTNQPQHF TGTGCCAGCTCACCGGACACCAATCAGCCCCAGCATTTT
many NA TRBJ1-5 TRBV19 CASSIGERNQPQHF TGTGCCAGTAGTATAGGGGAACGGAATCAGCCCCAGCATTTT
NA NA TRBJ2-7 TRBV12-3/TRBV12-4 CASSLEGGEQYF TGTGCCAGCAGTTTAGAAGGGGGCGAGCAGTACTTC
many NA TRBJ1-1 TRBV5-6 CASSLGLNTEAFF TGTGCCAGCAGTTTAGGGCTGAACACTGAAGCTTTCTTT
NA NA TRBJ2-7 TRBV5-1 CASSSSDLHYEQYF TGCGCCAGCAGCTCTTCAGATTTACACTACGAGCAGTACTTC
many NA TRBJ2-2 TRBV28 CASSLSQGRTGELFF TGTGCCAGCAGTTTATCCCAGGGAAGGACCGGGGAGCTGTTTTTT
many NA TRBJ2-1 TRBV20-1 CSASGGGVYNEQFF TGCAGTGCTAGTGGAGGGGGAGTTTACAATGAGCAGTTCTTC
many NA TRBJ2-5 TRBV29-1 CSVGRAGETQYF TGCAGCGTTGGTAGGGCAGGAGAGACCCAGTACTTC
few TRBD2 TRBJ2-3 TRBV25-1 CASSEGAGGPDTQYF TGTGCCAGCAGTGAAGGGGCGGGAGGTCCAGATACGCAGTATTTT
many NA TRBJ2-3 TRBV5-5 CASSLGPLTDTQYF TGTGCCAGCAGCTTGGGGCCCCTCACAGATACGCAGTATTTT
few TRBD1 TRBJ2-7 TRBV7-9 CAMGQAGTYEQYF TGTGCCATGGGACAGGCAGGCACCTACGAGCAGTACTTC
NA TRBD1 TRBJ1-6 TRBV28 CATQGRGNSPLHF TGTGCCACTCAGGGCAGGGGGAATTCACCCCTCCACTTT
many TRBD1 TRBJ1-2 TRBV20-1 CSAGDRVYNYGYTF TGCAGTGCTGGGGACAGGGTTTATAACTATGGCTACACCTTC
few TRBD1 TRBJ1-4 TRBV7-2 CASSSQGATNEKLFF TGTGCCAGCAGCTCCCAGGGGGCAACTAATGAAAAACTGTTTTTT
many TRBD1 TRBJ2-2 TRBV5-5 CASSFRDRNTGELFF TGTGCCAGCAGCTTCCGGGACAGAAACACCGGGGAGCTGTTTTTT
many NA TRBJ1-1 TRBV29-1 CSGIGQRVNTEAFF TGCAGCGGGATAGGACAGCGAGTGAACACTGAAGCTTTCTTT
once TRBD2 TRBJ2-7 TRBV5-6 CASSLGLAGKPGDEQYF TGTGCCAGCAGCTTGGGACTAGCGGGAAAACCCGGGGACGAGCAGTACTTC
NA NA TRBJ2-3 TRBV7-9 CASNRGPDTQYF TGTGCCAGCAACCGGGGGCCAGATACGCAGTATTTT
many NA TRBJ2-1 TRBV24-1 CATLGGNSNEQFF TGTGCCACCCTTGGGGGTAACTCCAATGAGCAGTTCTTC
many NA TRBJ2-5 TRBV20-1 CSASPRSGETQYF TGCAGTGCTTCACCACGGAGTGGCGAGACCCAGTACTTC
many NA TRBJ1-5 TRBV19 CASSIVSSNQPQHF TGTGCCAGTAGTATAGTTTCAAGTAATCAGCCCCAGCATTTT
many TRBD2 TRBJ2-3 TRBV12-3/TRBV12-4 CASSPPGGRDTDTQYF TGTGCCAGCAGTCCCCCGGGGGGGAGGGATACAGATACGCAGTATTTT
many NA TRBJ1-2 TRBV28 CASSLSLAGSYGYTF TGTGCCAGCAGTTTATCCCTCGCAGGGTCCTATGGCTACACCTTC
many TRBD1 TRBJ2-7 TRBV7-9 CASGTASYEQYF TGTGCGTCCGGGACAGCGTCCTACGAGCAGTACTTC